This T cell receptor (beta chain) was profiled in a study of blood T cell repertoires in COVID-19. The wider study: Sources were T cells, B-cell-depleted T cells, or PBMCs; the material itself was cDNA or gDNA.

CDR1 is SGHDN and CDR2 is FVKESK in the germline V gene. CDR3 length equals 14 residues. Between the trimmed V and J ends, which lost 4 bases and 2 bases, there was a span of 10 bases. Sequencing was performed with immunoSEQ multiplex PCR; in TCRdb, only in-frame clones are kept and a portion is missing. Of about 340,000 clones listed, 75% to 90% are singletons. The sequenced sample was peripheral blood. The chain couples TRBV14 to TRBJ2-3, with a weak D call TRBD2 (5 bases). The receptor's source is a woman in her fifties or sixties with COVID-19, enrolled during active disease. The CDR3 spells CASSRPGYTDTQYF. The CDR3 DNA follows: TGTGCCAGCAGCCGCCCGGGGTACACAGATACGCAGTATTTT.